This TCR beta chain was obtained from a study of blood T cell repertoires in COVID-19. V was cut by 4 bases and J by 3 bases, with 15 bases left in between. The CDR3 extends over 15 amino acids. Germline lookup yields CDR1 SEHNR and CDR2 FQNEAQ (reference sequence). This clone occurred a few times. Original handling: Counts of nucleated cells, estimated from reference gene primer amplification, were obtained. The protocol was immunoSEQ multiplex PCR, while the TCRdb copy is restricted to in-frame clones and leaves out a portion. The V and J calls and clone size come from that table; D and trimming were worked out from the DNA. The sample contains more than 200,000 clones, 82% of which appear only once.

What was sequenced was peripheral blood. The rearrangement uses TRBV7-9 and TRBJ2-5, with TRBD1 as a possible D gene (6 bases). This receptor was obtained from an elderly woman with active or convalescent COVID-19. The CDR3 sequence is CASSSGLGAEETQYF. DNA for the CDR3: TGTGCCAGCAGCTCAGGCCTGGGGGCGGAAGAGACCCAGTACTTC.